This TCR beta chain was identified in a study of cytomegalovirus exposure and HLA in healthy donors. Per germline, CDR1 MDHEN and CDR2 SYDVKM. This CDR3 has 13 amino acids. Trimming took off 8 bases at V and 9 bases at J, with 17 bases between the two ends. In the PCR, 60 Vbeta and 13 Jbeta primers were used. Profiling relied on immunoSEQ multiplex PCR, and the TCRdb table lists in-frame clones only, not all of them. Altogether about 170,000 clones are present, more than 60% being singletons, with the ten largest covering 3.1%. V gene TRBV28 combines with J gene TRBJ2-4; D possibly corresponds to TRBD1 (6 bases). The source is a female donor in good health and CMV-seronegative. Source material: PBMCs. Here the CDR3 reads CASLTGSLGIQYF. The CDR3, as DNA: TGTGCCAGCCTTACAGGGAGTTTGGGCATTCAGTACTTC.